The 31 T cell receptor beta chains below all came from one sample that was sequenced in a study of T cell changes during pregnancy in multiple sclerosis. The assay was immunoSEQ multiplex PCR, and TCRdb's table has in-frame clones only and misses some. The sample shows roughly 40,000 clones, about 91% of them seen only once. The sample consisted of CD4+ T cells from peripheral blood mononuclear cells, taken in the second trimester of pregnancy. Receptor source: a female donor in good health, enrolled as a control in a pregnancy study.

CDR3 nucleotide sequence: TGTGCCAGTAGTATCCCAGGGATGATACACGAGCAGTACTTC. Translated: CASSIPGMIHEQYF. This chain joins TRBV19 and TRBJ2-7, with a possible D match to TRBD1 (5 bases). The V end was cut by 3 bases, the J end by 5 bases, with 14 bases between. Germline V lookup: CDR1 LNHDA, CDR2 SQIVND (reference sequence). CDR3 size: 14 residues.

V gene TRBV20-1 combines with J gene TRBJ2-7; no clear D. V was pared by 6 bases and J by 2 bases, with 8 bases between. Germline lookup yields CDR1 DFQATT and CDR2 SNEGSKA (reference sequence). The CDR3 is made up of 11 amino acids. The CDR3 protein is CSAPLAYEQYF. The DNA of the CDR3 is TGCAGTGCCCCCCTTGCCTACGAGCAGTACTTC.

The rearrangement joins TRBV6-8 to TRBJ2-7, with no clear D. The germline V gene has CDR1 MNHGY and CDR2 SAAAGT. This CDR3 has 13 residues. Trimming cost V 5 bases and J 1 base, with 9 bases left between them. CDR3 bases: TGTGCCAGCAGTCCCTTTCGGTCCTACGAGCAGTACTTC. Translating gives CASSPFRSYEQYF.

This chain uses TRBV6-1 with TRBJ1-2, with D uncertain. The CDR3 covers 12 residues. With 10 bases removed from V and 6 bases from J, the gap between germline ends came to 15 bases. Germline CDR1 and CDR2: MNHNS and SASEGT. This CDR3 is CATEGAEDGYTF. DNA for the CDR3: TGTGCCACGGAGGGCGCAGAAGATGGCTACACCTTC.

The CDR3 DNA is TGCGCCAGCAGCTTGGGTGGGACAGGCTCGGCCGAGCAGTACTTC. Residues: CASSLGGTGSAEQYF. This chain connects TRBV5-1 to TRBJ2-7; 8 bases are a match to TRBD1. V was pared by 0 bases and J by 6 bases, with 8 bases of the junction left unmatched. Germline loops: CDR1 SGHRS, CDR2 YFSETQ. CDR3 size: 15 residues.

The chain is built from TRBV15 and TRBJ2-1, with D tentatively TRBD2 (5 bases). Trimming took 4 bases from V and 8 from J, leaving 15 bases between them. CDR1 is LNHNV, CDR2 YYDKDF, per germline (reference sequence). CDR3 length: 14 residues. In nucleotides, the CDR3 is TGTGCCACCAGCAATCGTGGAGGTAGCGATGAGCAGTTCTTC. Its translation: CATSNRGGSDEQFF.

V and J are TRBV5-8 and TRBJ2-5, with TRBD2 as a possible D gene (6 bases). Germline V gene lookup returns CDR1 SGHTS and CDR2 YDEGEE. This CDR3 has 18 amino acids. V was clipped by 4 bases and J by 4 bases, with 26 bases between them. The CDR3 region has the DNA TGTGCCAGCAGCCGGATCAAGACTAGTAGAAGGTTGGCAGAGACCCAGTACTTC. Its protein product is CASSRIKTSRRLAETQYF.

CDR3: CASSDLVHGSSGNEQFF. CDR3 bases: TGTGCCAGCAGCGACTTAGTGCACGGCAGCAGCGGCAATGAGCAGTTCTTC. The chain is built from TRBV7-2 and TRBJ2-1; tentative D call: TRBD2 (5 bases). CDR1 is SGHTA and CDR2 is FQGNSA in the germline V gene. CDR3 length: 17 amino acids. V dropped 5 bases and J dropped 6 bases, with 23 bases sitting between them.

The rearrangement links TRBV19 to TRBJ2-5; D remains ambiguous. The CDR3 covers 14 residues. Trimming took 1 base from V and 0 from J, leaving 6 bases between them. CDR1 is LNHDA and CDR2 is SQIVND in the germline V gene (reference sequence). DNA of the CDR3: TGTGCCAGTAGTATAGGAAGCCACCAAGAGACCCAGTACTTC. Its translation: CASSIGSHQETQYF.

This clone was recorded only once. V usage is TRBV19 and J usage is TRBJ1-2; TRBD1 aligns across 9 bases. V dropped 10 bases and J dropped 5; count of bases not matched to a gene: 5. The length of the CDR3 is 12 residues. Germline CDR1 LNHDA, CDR2 SQIVND (reference sequence). For the CDR3, the DNA is TGTGCCACTTCGGACAGGGGATATGGCTACACCTTC. Translation: CATSDRGYGYTF. Full variable domain (remainder filled in from reference TRBV19 and TRBJ1-2): DGGITQSPKYLFRKEGQNVTLSCEQNLNHDAMYWYRQDPGQGLRLIYYSQIVNDFQKGDIAEGYSVSREKKESFPLTVTSAQKNPTAFYLCATSDRGYGYTFGSGTRLTVV.

The CDR3 sequence is CASGQGSNNEQFF. The CDR3, as DNA: TGTGCCAGTGGACAGGGGTCCAACAATGAGCAGTTCTTC. The chain carries TRBV7-3 and TRBJ2-1; TRBD1 matches at 9 bases. Germline CDR1 and CDR2: SGHTA and FQGTGA. This CDR3 region has 13 residues. The V and J ends lost 9 bases and 5 bases, in that order; junction bases with no gene match: 5.

CDR3 in DNA: TGTGCCAGCAGCTTCACTAGCGGGGCCACCGGGGAGCTGTTTTTT. Translating gives CASSFTSGATGELFF. This chain uses TRBV5-4 with TRBJ2-2, with TRBD2 matching over 10 bases. Germline V gene data show CDR1 as SGHNT and CDR2 as YYREEE (reference sequence). The CDR3 has 15 amino acids. V lost 2 bases and J lost 4; bases outside the gene matches: 2.

The CDR3 sequence: CASRTNAAGESYEQYF. The CDR3 DNA sequence: TGTGCCAGCAGAACCAACGCGGCAGGGGAGTCCTACGAGCAGTACTTC. The V and J genes are TRBV27 and TRBJ2-7, with D perhaps TRBD1 (6 bases). V was shortened by 6 bases and J by 1 base, with 19 bases between the two germline ends. CDR1 and CDR2 from the germline V gene are MNHEY and SMNVEV (reference sequence). This CDR3 has 16 residues.

The chain uses TRBV7-3 and TRBJ2-2; 8 bases fit TRBD2. Per the germline V gene, CDR1 is SGHTA and CDR2 is FQGTGA. The CDR3 totals 17 residues. J lost 4 bases, V lost 2 bases, and 9 bases had no gene match. The CDR3 loop reads CASSLVAGRAATGELFF. CDR3 nucleotide sequence: TGTGCCAGCAGCTTAGTCGCCGGGAGGGCCGCCACCGGGGAGCTGTTTTTT. The variable domain in full, completed from reference TRBV7-3 and TRBJ2-2, reads GAGVSQTPSNKVTEKGKYVELRCDPISGHTALYWYRQSLGQGPEFLIYFQGTGAADDSGLPNDRFFAVRPEGSVSTLKIQRTERGDSAVYLCASSLVAGRAATGELFFGEGSRLTVL.

The V gene is TRBV19, the J gene TRBJ2-7; 9 bases are shared with TRBD1. J was trimmed by 3 bases and V by 5 bases; bases with no gene match: 2. CDR3 length: 13 amino acids. CDR1 and CDR2 from the germline V gene are LNHDA and SQIVND (reference sequence). Here the CDR3 DNA reads TGTGCCAGTAGTGGGACAGGGAACTACGAGCAGTACTTC. Its translation is CASSGTGNYEQYF.

The rearrangement joins TRBV4-2 to TRBJ1-4, with D perhaps TRBD1 (5 bases). Germline CDR1 and CDR2: LGHNA and YNFKEQ. CDR3 length equals 16 residues. V was cut by 4 bases and J by 7 bases, with 19 bases left in between. CDR3 sequence: CASSPERGGNSEKLFF. CDR3 coding DNA: TGTGCCAGCAGCCCGGAGCGGGGGGGTAATAGTGAAAAACTGTTTTTT.

The chain recombines TRBV2 with TRBJ2-7; 9 nucleotides agree with TRBD1. Trimming took 3 bases from V and 2 from J; bases not matched to a gene: 2. Germline CDR1 and CDR2: SNHLY and FYNNEI. The CDR3 has 14 amino acids. This chain's CDR3 is CASSDRTGAYEQYF. The CDR3 nucleotides are TGTGCCAGCAGTGACAGGACAGGGGCCTACGAGCAGTACTTC.

This chain uses TRBV7-9 with TRBJ2-5; D perhaps matches TRBD2 (7 bases). The CDR3 contains 16 residues. Trimming left V 5 bases short and J 1 base short, with 17 bases between. Germline values: CDR1 SEHNR, CDR2 FQNEAQ (reference sequence). The CDR3 loop reads CASSPGAGAIQETQYF. CDR3 bases: TGTGCCAGCAGCCCGGGGGCGGGGGCGATCCAAGAGACCCAGTACTTC. Full variable domain (rest looked up from reference TRBV7-9 and TRBJ2-5): DTGVSQNPRHKITKRGQNVTFRCDPISEHNRLYWYRQTLGQGPEFLTYFQNEAQLEKSRLLSDRFSAERPKGSFSTLEIQRTEQGDSAMYLCASSPGAGAIQETQYFGPGTRLLVL.

This chain uses TRBV4-3 with TRBJ2-3; tentatively, D is TRBD2 (5 bases). Germline V gene sequence: CDR1 LGHNA, CDR2 YSLEER. The CDR3 has 16 amino acids. V was shortened by 0 bases and J by 6 bases, with 16 bases between the two germline ends. The CDR3 nucleotides are TGCGCCAGCAGCCAAGATCGGGGTACGTCGGCGGATACGCAGTATTTT. This translates into CASSQDRGTSADTQYF.

The chain is built from TRBV7-2 and TRBJ2-5, with 16 bases lining up with TRBD2. From germline, CDR1 is SGHTA and CDR2 FQGNSA. Germline trimming cut 4 bases from V and 4 bases from J; bases unmatched to any gene: 6. The CDR3 extends over 17 amino acids. The CDR3 reads CASSSGTSGREGETQYF. The CDR3, as DNA: TGTGCCAGCAGCTCAGGGACTAGCGGGAGGGAGGGAGAGACCCAGTACTTC.

This clone was detected once. V and J are TRBV7-8 and TRBJ2-2; TRBD2 agrees at 7 bases. Germline assignment: CDR1 SGHVS and CDR2 FQNEAQ. CDR3 length equals 14 residues. V dropped 1 base and J dropped 4; count of bases not matched to a gene: 0. The CDR3 region has the DNA TGTGCCAGCAGCTTAGGGACTAGCACCGGGGAGCTGTTTTTT. This encodes CASSLGTSTGELFF.

The gene calls are TRBV5-6 and TRBJ2-7, with D perhaps matching TRBD1 (6 bases). CDR3 size: 15 residues. V gave up 6 bases and J gave up 7 bases, with 23 bases separating them. CDR1 and CDR2 from the germline V gene are SGHDT and YYEEEE. The chain's CDR3 is CASTERYRALGEQYF. The CDR3 coding sequence is TGTGCCAGCACGGAAAGATACAGGGCCCTAGGGGAGCAGTACTTC.

This rearrangement joins TRBV7-3 to TRBJ2-7; 11 bases are shared with TRBD1. The CDR3 spans 15 residues. Germline V gives CDR1 SGHTA, CDR2 FQGTGA. The V segment lost 4 bases and the J segment 2 bases; nucleotides outside the gene matches: 4. The CDR3 reads CASSWQGQGAYEQYF. The CDR3 bases are TGTGCCAGCAGCTGGCAGGGACAGGGGGCCTACGAGCAGTACTTC.

The rearrangement uses TRBV11-2 and TRBJ2-1, with 8 bases lining up with TRBD2. Trimming cost V 6 bases and J 0 bases; bases outside gene matches: 4. The CDR3 has 15 amino acids. Germline values: CDR1 SGHAT, CDR2 FQNNGV. The CDR3 region is CASRPGTSSYNEQFF. CDR3 DNA sequence: TGTGCCAGCAGGCCCGGGACTAGCTCCTACAATGAGCAGTTCTTC.

CDR3 loop: CAWSGTGGETQYF. The CDR3 DNA reads as TGTGCCTGGAGTGGAACAGGGGGGGAGACCCAGTACTTC. The J gene is TRBJ2-5, the V gene TRBV30; 8 nucleotides match TRBD1. Germline loops: CDR1 GTSNPN, CDR2 SVGIG (reference sequence). V was clipped by 1 base and J by 5 bases; unmatched bases: 3. The CDR3 sequence is 13 residues long. Drawing the rest from reference TRBV30 and TRBJ2-5, the complete variable domain is SQTIHQWPATLVQPVGSPLSLECTVEGTSNPNLYWYRQAAGRGLQLLFYSVGIGQISSEVPQNLSASRPQDRQFILSSKKLLLSDSGFYLCAWSGTGGETQYFGPGTRLLVL.

The chain recombines TRBV9 with TRBJ1-3; 7 bases align to TRBD1. The trim removed 3 bases at V and 2 bases at J, leaving 8 bases unmatched. Germline V CDR1 and CDR2: SGDLS, YYNGEE. The CDR3 runs to 16 residues. The CDR3 DNA follows: TGTGCCAGCAGCGCCACCTCCACAGGGGCTGGAAACACCATATATTTT. Translation: CASSATSTGAGNTIYF.

The V gene is TRBV5-6, the J gene TRBJ1-3, with D tentatively TRBD1 (5 bases). This CDR3 is 15 amino acids long. The V and J ends lost 0 bases and 3 bases respectively, with 10 bases between them. Per germline, CDR1 SGHDT and CDR2 YYEEEE. CDR3 amino acids: CASSLEDGGGNTIYF. In DNA, the CDR3 is TGTGCCAGCAGCTTGGAGGACGGGGGTGGAAACACCATATATTTT.

This clone was seen a single time. This chain links TRBV11-1 with TRBJ2-7, with 8 bases identical to TRBD2. V was pared by 1 base and J by 1 base, with 15 bases of the junction left unmatched. Germline CDR1 is SGHAT and CDR2 is FQDESV (reference sequence). The CDR3 loop spans 19 amino acids. CDR3 region: CASSLEWRRSGKGSYEQYF. The CDR3 nucleotides read TGTGCCAGCAGCTTAGAGTGGCGTCGTAGCGGGAAGGGGTCCTACGAGCAGTACTTC.

This chain joins TRBV27 and TRBJ2-5; 12 bases fit TRBD1. The CDR3 loop spans 15 amino acids. Trimming removed 10 bases from V and 5 bases from J; junction bases left unmatched: 11. Germline assignment: CDR1 MNHEY and CDR2 SMNVEV (reference sequence). CDR3 DNA: TGTGCCACCAGGGGGGGACAGGGGGCGTGGGAGACCCAGTACTTC. It yields the protein CATRGGQGAWETQYF.

V usage is TRBV30 and J usage is TRBJ2-5; possibly TRBD2 for D (6 bases). Trimming took 3 bases from V and 8 from J, leaving 10 bases between them. CDR3 length: 11 amino acids. Germline CDR1 GTSNPN, CDR2 SVGIG (reference sequence). This CDR3 is CAWRGGVTQYF. CDR3 bases: TGTGCCTGGAGAGGAGGGGTCACCCAGTACTTC.

Written as DNA, the CDR3 is TGTGCCAGCAGGGCCACCGCAGGGTCCCGCGAGACCCAGTACTTC. Translating gives CASRATAGSRETQYF. The chain carries TRBV7-9 and TRBJ2-5; possible D gene TRBD1, 5 bases. CDR1 is SEHNR, CDR2 FQNEAQ, per germline (reference sequence). This CDR3 comprises 15 residues. V was clipped by 6 bases and J by 5 bases, with 19 bases between them. Full variable domain (outside the CDR3, taken from reference TRBV7-9 and TRBJ2-5): DTGVSQNPRHKITKRGQNVTFRCDPISEHNRLYWYRQTLGQGPEFLTYFQNEAQLEKSRLLSDRFSAERPKGSFSTLEIQRTEQGDSAMYLCASRATAGSRETQYFGPGTRLLVL.